This is a list of T cell receptor beta chains from one sample in a study of tumour-infiltrating T cells in Burkitt lymphoma. Libraries were prepared by immunoSEQ multiplex PCR; TCRdb keeps only in-frame clonotypes and omits some of them. This sample has about 2,400 clones, with about 24% found just once. The sample comprised tumor tissue from a relapse. All receptors come from a human donor with relapsed Burkitt lymphoma. Some clones in this sample may be carry-over from other donors' samples. Each CDR3 is given with its conserved first and last residue. A D gene is named only where the DNA matches it firmly. The size entry is marked missing in some rows and otherwise reads once, few, many or a size class.

j_call v_call d_call clone_size cdr3_aa cdr3_nt
TRBJ2-1 TRBV9 - few CASSVGVGVNEQFF TGTGCCAGCAGCGTAGGGGTAGGGGTAAATGAGCAGTTCTTC
TRBJ1-1 TRBV2 TRBD1 few CASRTGPDTEAFF TGTGCCAGCCGGACAGGACCTGACACTGAAGCTTTCTTT
TRBJ1-5 TRBV6-5 - few CASSPMGGRNQPQHF TGTGCCAGCAGCCCTATGGGGGGACGCAATCAGCCCCAGCATTTT
TRBJ2-2 TRBV7-8 TRBD1 - CASSFPGTAMNTGELFF TGTGCCAGCAGCTTTCCAGGGACAGCGATGAACACCGGGGAGCTGTTTTTT
TRBJ2-1 TRBV28 TRBD2 - CASSLLGGGHYNEQFF TGTGCCAGCAGTTTATTGGGCGGGGGTCACTACAATGAGCAGTTCTTC
TRBJ2-7 TRBV2 - - CASQTGTLYEQYF TGTGCCAGCCAAACCGGGACTCTCTACGAGCAGTACTTC
TRBJ2-1 TRBV7-6 - - CASSDLTYNEQFF TGTGCCAGCAGCGATTTAACCTACAATGAGCAGTTCTTC
TRBJ2-7 TRBV4-1 TRBD1 few CASSQEIGDRDEQYF TGCGCCAGCAGCCAAGAGATCGGGGACAGGGACGAGCAGTACTTC
TRBJ1-1 TRBV7-8 TRBD1 - CASSLGSGTGNTEAFF TGTGCCAGCAGCTTAGGTTCAGGGACAGGAAACACTGAAGCTTTCTTT
TRBJ2-1 TRBV6-5 - - CASSYPGPNNEQFF TGTGCCAGCAGTTACCCGGGGCCTAACAATGAGCAGTTCTTC
TRBJ2-5 TRBV11-3 - - CASSLDSGTRKTQYF TGTGCCAGCAGCTTAGATTCAGGAACAAGAAAGACCCAGTACTTC
TRBJ2-5 TRBV7-6 TRBD2 - CASSLVETGGTRETQYF TGTGCCAGCAGCTTAGTGGAGACGGGGGGAACTCGAGAGACCCAGTACTTC
TRBJ1-2 TRBV5-6 - - CASSPWGRLTNYGYTF TGTGCCAGCAGCCCTTGGGGACGGCTTACTAACTATGGCTACACCTTC
TRBJ2-7 TRBV2 - - CASNWDGLGYEQYF TGTGCCAGCAACTGGGACGGTTTGGGGTACGAGCAGTACTTC
TRBJ1-2 TRBV4-1 - - CASSQAPQGSLYGYTF TGCGCCAGCAGCCAAGCGCCTCAGGGTTCCCTCTATGGCTACACCTTC
TRBJ2-3 TRBV5-6 - - CTSSFLRGESTDTQYF TGTACCAGCAGCTTCCTGCGGGGAGAAAGCACAGATACGCAGTATTTT
TRBJ2-7 TRBV7-8 - - CASSSLPGASYEQYF TGTGCCAGCAGCTCCCTTCCAGGGGCCTCCTACGAGCAGTACTTC
TRBJ1-2 TRBV7-9 - few CASSLAGSGPERFYGYTF TGTGCCAGCAGCTTAGCCGGCTCCGGGCCAGAACGTTTCTATGGCTACACCTTC
TRBJ2-1 TRBV4-1 - few CASSQVLRDRYNEQFF TGCGCCAGCAGCCAAGTTCTCAGGGATCGGTACAATGAGCAGTTCTTC
TRBJ2-3 TRBV29-1 - - CSVEGGVGTDTQYF TGCAGCGTTGAAGGAGGGGTAGGAACAGATACGCAGTATTTT
TRBJ2-3 TRBV5-6 - few CASSWKNGGLNFTDTQYF TGTGCCAGCAGCTGGAAAAATGGGGGTCTAAATTTTACAGATACGCAGTATTTT
TRBJ2-7 TRBV10-1 TRBD2 - CASSGLESYEQYF TGCGCCAGTTCTGGACTAGAATCCTACGAGCAGTACTTC
TRBJ1-5 TRBV19 TRBD1 - CASSIDRVGYQPQHF TGTGCCAGTAGTATCGACAGGGTGGGGTATCAGCCCCAGCATTTT
TRBJ2-1 TRBV5-4 - few CASALWGRGHQYNEQFF TGTGCCAGCGCCCTATGGGGAAGGGGCCACCAATACAATGAGCAGTTCTTC
TRBJ2-3 TRBV28 - - CASRQGDTQYF TGTGCCAGCAGGCAGGGGGATACGCAGTATTTT
TRBJ1-3 TRBV5-1 - few CASSLVNSIVSRHTIYF TGCGCCAGCAGCTTGGTAAATAGTATAGTGTCAAGACACACCATATATTTT
TRBJ1-5 TRBV2 - few CASTWQGNQPQHF TGTGCCAGCACCTGGCAGGGGAATCAGCCCCAGCATTTT
TRBJ2-3 TRBV6-5 - - CASSYSPWDTDTQYF TGTGCCAGCAGTTACTCCCCGTGGGACACAGATACGCAGTATTTT
TRBJ1-1 TRBV7-6 - - CASTTEPMNTEAFF TGTGCCAGCACCACAGAGCCAATGAACACTGAAGCTTTCTTT
TRBJ1-6 TRBV7-8 TRBD1 - CASSPRGQGHNSPLHF TGTGCCAGCAGCCCTCGCGGACAGGGTCATAATTCACCCCTCCACTTT
TRBJ2-3 TRBV4-1 TRBD1 few CASSQLGRDRGTDTQYF TGCGCCAGCAGCCAGTTGGGGAGAGACAGGGGCACAGATACGCAGTATTTT
TRBJ1-1 TRBV2 - few CASSFRPQGTEAFF TGTGCCAGCAGTTTCAGGCCGCAAGGAACTGAAGCTTTCTTT
TRBJ1-5 TRBV7-9 - - CASSLEVGLNQPQHF TGTGCCAGCAGCTTAGAAGTGGGACTCAATCAGCCCCAGCATTTT
TRBJ1-1 TRBV5-1 - few CASSSLAGKEAFF TGCGCCAGCAGCTCATTGGCCGGGAAAGAAGCTTTCTTT
TRBJ2-7 TRBV30 - - CAWSVWMNSYEQYF TGTGCCTGGAGTGTCTGGATGAACTCCTACGAGCAGTACTTC
TRBJ1-4 TRBV28 TRBD1 - CASTKGEGGSNEKLFF TGTGCCAGCACCAAAGGGGAAGGGGGCTCGAATGAAAAACTGTTTTTT
TRBJ2-1 TRBV9 - - CASSVGVGGNEQFF TGTGCCAGCAGCGTAGGGGTGGGAGGCAATGAGCAGTTCTTC
TRBJ2-7 TRBV5-1 - - CASSLEFPHRYF TGCGCCAGCAGCTTGGAATTTCCGCACCGGTACTTC
TRBJ2-1 TRBV7-9 - few CASSPPQGGTYNEQFF TGTGCCAGCAGTCCTCCCCAGGGGGGAACCTACAATGAGCAGTTCTTC
TRBJ1-1 TRBV7-6 - few CASSSQTGTEAFF TGTGCCAGCAGCAGCCAAACAGGGACTGAAGCTTTCTTT
TRBJ2-3 TRBV7-8 - few CASSEGTDTQYF TGTGCCAGCAGCGAGGGCACAGATACGCAGTATTTT
TRBJ2-1 TRBV7-9 - - CASSLTPITDNEQFF TGTGCCAGCAGCTTGACACCGATCACCGACAATGAGCAGTTCTTC